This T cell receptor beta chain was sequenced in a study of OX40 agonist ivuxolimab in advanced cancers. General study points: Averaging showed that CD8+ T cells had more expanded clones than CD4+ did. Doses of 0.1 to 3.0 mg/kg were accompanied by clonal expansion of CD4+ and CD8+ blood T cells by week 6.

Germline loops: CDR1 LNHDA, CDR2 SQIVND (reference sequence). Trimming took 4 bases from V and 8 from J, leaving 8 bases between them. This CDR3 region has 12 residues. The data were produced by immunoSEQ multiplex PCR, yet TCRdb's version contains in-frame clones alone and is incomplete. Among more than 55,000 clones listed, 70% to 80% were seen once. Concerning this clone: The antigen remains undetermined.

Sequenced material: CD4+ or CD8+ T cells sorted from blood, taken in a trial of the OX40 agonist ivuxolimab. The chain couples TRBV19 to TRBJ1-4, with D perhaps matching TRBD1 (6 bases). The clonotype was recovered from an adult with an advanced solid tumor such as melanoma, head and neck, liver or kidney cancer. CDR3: CASSTGQEKLFF. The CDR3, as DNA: TGTGCCAGTAGTACCGGACAGGAAAAACTGTTTTTT.